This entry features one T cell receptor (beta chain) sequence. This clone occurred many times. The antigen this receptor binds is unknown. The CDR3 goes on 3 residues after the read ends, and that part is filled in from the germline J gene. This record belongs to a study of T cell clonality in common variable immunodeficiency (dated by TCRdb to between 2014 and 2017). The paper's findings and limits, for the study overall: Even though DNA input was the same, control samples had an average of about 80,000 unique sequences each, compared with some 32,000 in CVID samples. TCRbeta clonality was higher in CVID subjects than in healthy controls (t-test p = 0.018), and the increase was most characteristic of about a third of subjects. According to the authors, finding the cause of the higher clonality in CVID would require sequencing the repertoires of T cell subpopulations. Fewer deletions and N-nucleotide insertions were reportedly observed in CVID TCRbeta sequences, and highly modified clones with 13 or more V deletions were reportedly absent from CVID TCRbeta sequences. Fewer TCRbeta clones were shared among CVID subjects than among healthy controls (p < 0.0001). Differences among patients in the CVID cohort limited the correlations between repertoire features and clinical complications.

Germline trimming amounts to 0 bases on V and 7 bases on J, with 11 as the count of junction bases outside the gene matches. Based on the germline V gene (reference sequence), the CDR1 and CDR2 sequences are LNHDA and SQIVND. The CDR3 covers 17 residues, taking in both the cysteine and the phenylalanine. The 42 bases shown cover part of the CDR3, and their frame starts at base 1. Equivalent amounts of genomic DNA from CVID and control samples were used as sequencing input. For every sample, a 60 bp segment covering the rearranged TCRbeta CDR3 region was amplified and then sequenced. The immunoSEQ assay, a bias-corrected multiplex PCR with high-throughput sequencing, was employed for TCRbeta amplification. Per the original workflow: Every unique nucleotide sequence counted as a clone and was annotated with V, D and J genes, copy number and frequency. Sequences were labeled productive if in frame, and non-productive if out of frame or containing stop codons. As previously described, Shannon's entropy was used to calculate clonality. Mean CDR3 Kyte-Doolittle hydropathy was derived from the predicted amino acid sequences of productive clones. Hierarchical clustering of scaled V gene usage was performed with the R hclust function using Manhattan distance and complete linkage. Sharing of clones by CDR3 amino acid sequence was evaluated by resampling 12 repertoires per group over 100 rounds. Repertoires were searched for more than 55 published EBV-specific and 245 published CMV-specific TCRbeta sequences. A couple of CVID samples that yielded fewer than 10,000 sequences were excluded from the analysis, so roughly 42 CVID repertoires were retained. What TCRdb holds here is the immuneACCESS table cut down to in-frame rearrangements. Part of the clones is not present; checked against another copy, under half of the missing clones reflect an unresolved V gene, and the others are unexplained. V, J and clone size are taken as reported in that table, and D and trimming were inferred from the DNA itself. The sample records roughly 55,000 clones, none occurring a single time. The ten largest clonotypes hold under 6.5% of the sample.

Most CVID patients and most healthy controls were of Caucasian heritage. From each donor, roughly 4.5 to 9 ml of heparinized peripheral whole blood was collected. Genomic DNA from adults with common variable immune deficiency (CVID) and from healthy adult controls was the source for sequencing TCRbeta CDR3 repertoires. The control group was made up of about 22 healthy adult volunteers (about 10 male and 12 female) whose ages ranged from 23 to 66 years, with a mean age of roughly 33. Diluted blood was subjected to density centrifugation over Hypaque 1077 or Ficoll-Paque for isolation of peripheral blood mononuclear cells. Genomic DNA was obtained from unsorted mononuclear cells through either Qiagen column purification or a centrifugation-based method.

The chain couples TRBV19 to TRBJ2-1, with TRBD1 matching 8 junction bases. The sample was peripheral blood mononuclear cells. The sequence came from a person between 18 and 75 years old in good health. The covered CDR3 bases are TGTGCCAGTAGTATAGATGCCGTGCAGGGGGCGCGGAATGAG. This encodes CASSIDAVQGARNE. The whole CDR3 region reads CASSIDAVQGARNEQFF.